The 24 T cell receptor beta chains given below trace back to one sample, sequenced in a study of T cells in tuberculosis. Generated by immunoSEQ multiplex PCR, the TCRdb table keeps only in-frame clones and is missing some. The data contain 20,000 to 25,000 clones, around nine tenths of them singletons. The specimen was PBMCs. The receptors stem from a donor aged 5-35 years with latent tuberculosis or without tuberculosis infection. Some clones in this sample may be carry-over from other donors' samples.

The CDR3 DNA sequence: TGTGCCTGTAGCGGACACCGGGGTTACGAGCAGTACTTC. This sequence encodes CACSGHRGYEQYF. This chain links TRBV30 with TRBJ2-7; perhaps TRBD2 as D (6 bases). The V gene lost 6 bases and the J gene lost 4 bases, with 16 bases spanning the gap. CDR3 size: 13 residues. Germline loops: CDR1 GTSNPN, CDR2 SVGIG (reference sequence).

The rearrangement links TRBV18 to TRBJ2-7, with D possibly being TRBD2 (5 bases). Germline V gene lookup returns CDR1 KGHSH and CDR2 LQKENI. This CDR3 is 15 amino acids long. V was pared by 6 bases and J by 2 bases, with 17 bases between. The CDR3 DNA follows: TGTGCCAGCTCCCTTCAGAGGGCTTTAGCCTACGAGCAGTACTTC. This sequence encodes CASSLQRALAYEQYF.

The chain uses TRBV30 and TRBJ1-1, with no clear D. The V gene's germline CDR1 is GTSNPN and CDR2 SVGIG (reference sequence). With 5 bases removed from V and 7 bases from J, the gap between germline ends came to 14 bases. There are 12 residues in the CDR3. CDR3 residues: CAWAPEGGEAFF. Here the CDR3 DNA reads TGTGCCTGGGCACCTGAGGGAGGTGAAGCTTTCTTT.

V gene TRBV12-1 combines with J gene TRBJ2-3; TRBD1, the D gene given by the table, was not confirmed from the DNA. TRBV12-1 counts as a pseudogene. CDR3 length: 16 amino acids. The CDR3: CASSLGTGKITDTQYF. The CDR3 coding sequence is TGTGCCAGCAGCTTGGGGACAGGGAAGATCACAGATACGCAGTATTTT.

The gene calls are TRBV29-1 and TRBJ2-7; D might be TRBD1 (6 bases). The V gene lost 6 bases and the J gene lost 2 bases, with 11 bases spanning the gap. The CDR3 is 12 residues long. CDR1 and CDR2 (germline): SQVTM, ANQGSEA. The CDR3 protein is CSVGRDTYEQYF. CDR3 DNA sequence: TGCAGCGTGGGTCGGGACACCTACGAGCAGTACTTC.

V is TRBV4-1 and J is TRBJ2-3; D remains unclear. The CDR3 is made up of 14 amino acids. CDR1 is MGHRA, CDR2 YSYEKL, per germline. Trimming took 0 bases from V and 0 from J, leaving 4 bases between them. The CDR3 DNA reads as TGCGCCAGCAGCCAAGAACTCAGCACAGATACGCAGTATTTT. Protein product: CASSQELSTDTQYF.

In nucleotides, the CDR3 is TGTGCCAGCAGCTCAACAGGGATCAATCAGCCCCAGCATTTT. It specifies CASSSTGINQPQHF. The chain carries TRBV7-2 and TRBJ1-5; possible D gene TRBD1, 6 bases. Trimming stripped 4 bases from V and 3 bases from J, with 10 bases between. The CDR3 covers 14 residues. Germline CDR1 SGHTA, CDR2 FQGNSA.

V gene TRBV14 combines with J gene TRBJ2-1, with a weak D call TRBD1 (6 bases). This CDR3 contains 14 residues. Trimming pared 0 bases from V and 15 bases from J, leaving 18 bases between. CDR1 and CDR2 from the germline V gene are SGHDN and FVKESK. The CDR3 nucleotides read TGTGCCAGCAGCCAAGATTATAGAACAGGGTCCCCGTTCTTC. Its translation is CASSQDYRTGSPFF.

J is TRBJ1-2 and V is TRBV2; D might be TRBD1 (6 bases). The CDR3 has 12 residues. Germline CDR1 SNHLY, CDR2 FYNNEI. Trimming cost V 8 bases and J 7 bases, with 14 bases left between them. CDR3: CASQQGSSGYTF. The CDR3 DNA follows: TGTGCCAGCCAACAGGGTTCTAGTGGCTACACCTTC.

The rearrangement joins TRBV11-2 to TRBJ1-1, with no clear D. Trimming took off 0 bases at V and 2 bases at J, with 4 bases between the two ends. The CDR3 sequence is 13 residues long. Per the germline V gene, CDR1 is SGHAT and CDR2 is FQNNGV. The CDR3 spells CASSLDRNTEAFF. The CDR3 DNA sequence: TGTGCCAGCAGCTTAGACAGAAACACTGAAGCTTTCTTT. Together with reference TRBV11-2 and TRBJ1-1, the CDR3 gives the full variable domain: EAGVAQSPRYKIIEKRQSVAFWCNPISGHATLYWYQQILGQGPKLLIQFQNNGVVDDSQLPKDRFSAERLKGVDSTLKIQPAKLEDSAVYLCASSLDRNTEAFFGQGTRLTVV.

The chain is built from TRBV7-3 and TRBJ1-2, with TRBD1 matching over 9 bases. This CDR3 region has 17 residues. Germline V gene lookup returns CDR1 SGHTA and CDR2 FQGTGA. V shed 5 bases and J 5 bases; nucleotides not matched to a gene: 15. DNA for the CDR3: TGTGCCAGCAGCCCCGTATCGGACAGGGGTCGAACTTATGGCTACACCTTC. Its translation: CASSPVSDRGRTYGYTF.

CDR3 protein: CASSGLTDTQYF. In DNA, the CDR3 is TGTGCCAGCAGTGGGCTCACAGATACGCAGTATTTT. This chain joins TRBV2 and TRBJ2-3; D unclear. This CDR3 has 12 amino acids. V lost 4 bases and J 2 bases, leaving 4 bases between the germline ends. The germline CDR1 and CDR2 sequences are SNHLY and FYNNEI.

The chain has TRBV18 and TRBJ1-2; 7 bases map to TRBD1. V lost 4 bases to trimming and J lost 1 base; unmatched junction nucleotides: 3. Germline loops: CDR1 KGHSH, CDR2 LQKENI. The CDR3 sequence is 14 residues long. The DNA for the CDR3 is TGTGCCAGCTCACTGGGACAGCTTAACTATGGCTACACCTTC. This sequence encodes CASSLGQLNYGYTF. Based on the CDR3 plus reference TRBV18 and TRBJ1-2, the full variable domain is NAGVMQNPRHLVRRRGQEARLRCSPMKGHSHVYWYRQLPEEGLKFMVYLQKENIIDESGMPKERFSAEFPKEGPSILRIQQVVRGDSAAYFCASSLGQLNYGYTFGSGTRLTVV.

This chain joins TRBV10-2 and TRBJ1-3; D possibly corresponds to TRBD1 (5 bases). V was pared by 6 bases and J by 1 base, with 10 bases between. Germline assignment: CDR1 WSHSY and CDR2 SAAADI. The CDR3 runs 14 residues. The CDR3 nucleotides read TGCGCCAGCAGGGGAGGGGCTTCTGGAAACACCATATATTTT. It codes for CASRGGASGNTIYF.

The chain joins TRBV19 to TRBJ1-5, with a tentative D call TRBD1 (5 bases). CDR3 length equals 15 residues. The germline V gene encodes CDR1 LNHDA and CDR2 SQIVND (reference sequence). V shed 7 bases and J shed 1 base, with 14 bases lying between them. The CDR3 spells CASTDRGRSNQPQHF. DNA for the CDR3: TGTGCCAGTACCGATAGGGGCAGAAGCAATCAGCCCCAGCATTTT.

The chain carries TRBV19 and TRBJ2-3; TRBD1 agrees at 7 bases. Losses at the gene ends were 6 bases for V and 6 bases for J; bases not matched to a gene: 9. The germline CDR1 and CDR2 sequences are LNHDA and SQIVND (reference sequence). The CDR3 contains 14 residues. In DNA, the CDR3 is TGTGCCAGTAGCATACAGGGGATATCGGATACGCAGTATTTT. Protein sequence: CASSIQGISDTQYF.

This chain connects TRBV7-2 to TRBJ1-5; possibly TRBD1 for D (5 bases). V was cut by 5 bases and J by 5 bases, with 16 bases left in between. CDR3 length: 15 amino acids. CDR1 and CDR2 from the germline V gene are SGHTA and FQGNSA. The CDR3 region has the DNA TGTGCCAGCAGCCCACAAGCAGGGTTCGATCAGCCCCAGCATTTT. The encoded protein is CASSPQAGFDQPQHF.

The V gene is TRBV7-3, the J gene TRBJ1-2; 7 bases align to TRBD1. Germline loops: CDR1 SGHTA, CDR2 FQGTGA. The junction had 2 bases not matched to a gene; V was cut back by 3 bases and J by 4 bases. This CDR3 is 13 amino acids long. The CDR3 sequence is CASSFSGGYGYTF. CDR3 sequence (DNA): TGTGCCAGCAGCTTCTCAGGGGGCTATGGCTACACCTTC.

The J gene is TRBJ2-1, the V gene TRBV27; a possible D gene is TRBD1 (6 bases). The CDR3 has 11 residues. The V gene's germline CDR1 is MNHEY and CDR2 SMNVEV (reference sequence). Trimming cost V 2 bases and J 10 bases, with 6 bases left between them. CDR3 nucleotides: TGTGCCAGCAGTTTAAGGGGGGAGCAGTTCTTC. This sequence encodes CASSLRGEQFF.

The V call is TRBV16, the J call TRBJ1-1; 7 bases map to TRBD1. V shed 3 bases, J shed 0 bases, and the junction held 4 bases outside the gene matches. The CDR3 has 15 residues. The germline V gene has CDR1 KGHSY and CDR2 FQNENV. Here the CDR3 DNA reads TGTGCCAGCAGCCACTCCGGGACAGTGAACACTGAAGCTTTCTTT. Its protein product is CASSHSGTVNTEAFF.

This clone occurred once. J is TRBJ1-2 and V is TRBV15, with D possibly matching TRBD1 (6 bases). The CDR3 length is 15 residues. Per germline, CDR1 LNHNV and CDR2 YYDKDF (reference sequence). V lost 7 bases and J lost 4, with 19 bases in between. The CDR3 reads CATTRLLGGGYGYTF. CDR3 nucleotide sequence: TGTGCCACCACCAGGCTTTTAGGGGGGGGCTATGGCTACACCTTC.

This clone showed up just a few times. The chain combines TRBV6-6 with TRBJ1-2; tentatively, D is TRBD1 (6 bases). Germline values: CDR1 MNHNY, CDR2 SVGAGI (reference sequence). V was cut by 5 bases and J by 5 bases, with 15 bases left in between. The CDR3 is 14 amino acids. The CDR3 nucleotides are TGTGCCAGCAGTAATCCCGGGAGGGGGTATGGCTACACCTTC. Its protein product is CASSNPGRGYGYTF.

This chain links TRBV10-3 with TRBJ1-2, with 9 bases identical to TRBD1. There are 14 residues in the CDR3. Germline V CDR1 and CDR2: ENHRY, SYGVKD. V was pared by 5 bases and J by 6 bases, with 7 bases of the junction left unmatched. CDR3 residues: CAISPRDREDGYTF. CDR3 nucleotides: TGTGCCATCAGTCCCCGGGACAGGGAGGATGGCTACACCTTC.

The rearrangement uses TRBV18 and TRBJ2-3, with D uncertain. Germline-derived CDR1 and CDR2 are KGHSH and LQKENI. Trimming pared 3 bases from V and 4 bases from J, leaving 5 bases between. This CDR3 is built from 12 residues. This CDR3 is CASSPESDTQYF. CDR3 bases: TGTGCCAGCTCACCGGAGTCAGATACGCAGTATTTT.